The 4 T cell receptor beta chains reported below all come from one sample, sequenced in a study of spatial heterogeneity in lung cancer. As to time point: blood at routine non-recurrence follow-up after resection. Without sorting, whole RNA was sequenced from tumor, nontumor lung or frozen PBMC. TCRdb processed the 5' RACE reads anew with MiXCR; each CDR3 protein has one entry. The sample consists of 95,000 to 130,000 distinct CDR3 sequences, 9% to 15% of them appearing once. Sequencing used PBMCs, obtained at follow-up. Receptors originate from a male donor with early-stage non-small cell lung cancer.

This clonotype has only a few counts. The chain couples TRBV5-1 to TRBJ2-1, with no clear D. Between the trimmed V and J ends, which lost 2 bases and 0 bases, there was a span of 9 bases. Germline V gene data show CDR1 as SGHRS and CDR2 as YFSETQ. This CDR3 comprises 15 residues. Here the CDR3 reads CASSFQPSSYNEQFF. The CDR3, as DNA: TGCGCCAGCAGCTTTCAGCCGAGCTCCTACAATGAGCAGTTCTTC.

As DNA, the CDR3 is TGTGCCAGCAGCTCCGGACAGGGGAGGACCGGGGAGCTGTTTTTT. Protein: CASSSGQGRTGELFF. V and J are TRBV28 and TRBJ2-2; 9 positions agree with TRBD1. Germline values: CDR1 MDHEN, CDR2 SYDVKM. After removal of 6 bases from V and 5 bases from J, the junction contained 7 bases not matched to a gene. The CDR3 covers 15 residues. Complete variable domain (other parts from reference TRBV28 and TRBJ2-2): DVKVTQSSRYLVKRTGEKVFLECVQDMDHENMFWYRQDPGLGLRLIYFSYDVKMKEKGDIPEGYSVSREKKERFSLILESASTNQTSMYLCASSSGQGRTGELFFGEGSRLTVL.

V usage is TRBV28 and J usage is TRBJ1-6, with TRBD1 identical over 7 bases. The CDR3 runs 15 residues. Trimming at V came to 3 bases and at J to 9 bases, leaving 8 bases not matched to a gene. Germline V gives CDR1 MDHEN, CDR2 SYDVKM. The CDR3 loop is CASSLRLQGGSPLHF. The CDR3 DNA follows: TGTGCCAGCAGTTTGAGGCTTCAGGGGGGTTCACCCCTCCACTTT.

This CDR3 is CSATGSSYNEQFF. CDR3 in DNA: TGCAGTGCAACCGGTAGCTCCTACAATGAGCAGTTCTTC. This chain connects TRBV20-1 to TRBJ2-1; D is undetermined. V lost 6 bases and J lost 0, with 9 bases in between. The CDR3 contains 13 residues. Germline assignment: CDR1 DFQATT and CDR2 SNEGSKA (reference sequence).